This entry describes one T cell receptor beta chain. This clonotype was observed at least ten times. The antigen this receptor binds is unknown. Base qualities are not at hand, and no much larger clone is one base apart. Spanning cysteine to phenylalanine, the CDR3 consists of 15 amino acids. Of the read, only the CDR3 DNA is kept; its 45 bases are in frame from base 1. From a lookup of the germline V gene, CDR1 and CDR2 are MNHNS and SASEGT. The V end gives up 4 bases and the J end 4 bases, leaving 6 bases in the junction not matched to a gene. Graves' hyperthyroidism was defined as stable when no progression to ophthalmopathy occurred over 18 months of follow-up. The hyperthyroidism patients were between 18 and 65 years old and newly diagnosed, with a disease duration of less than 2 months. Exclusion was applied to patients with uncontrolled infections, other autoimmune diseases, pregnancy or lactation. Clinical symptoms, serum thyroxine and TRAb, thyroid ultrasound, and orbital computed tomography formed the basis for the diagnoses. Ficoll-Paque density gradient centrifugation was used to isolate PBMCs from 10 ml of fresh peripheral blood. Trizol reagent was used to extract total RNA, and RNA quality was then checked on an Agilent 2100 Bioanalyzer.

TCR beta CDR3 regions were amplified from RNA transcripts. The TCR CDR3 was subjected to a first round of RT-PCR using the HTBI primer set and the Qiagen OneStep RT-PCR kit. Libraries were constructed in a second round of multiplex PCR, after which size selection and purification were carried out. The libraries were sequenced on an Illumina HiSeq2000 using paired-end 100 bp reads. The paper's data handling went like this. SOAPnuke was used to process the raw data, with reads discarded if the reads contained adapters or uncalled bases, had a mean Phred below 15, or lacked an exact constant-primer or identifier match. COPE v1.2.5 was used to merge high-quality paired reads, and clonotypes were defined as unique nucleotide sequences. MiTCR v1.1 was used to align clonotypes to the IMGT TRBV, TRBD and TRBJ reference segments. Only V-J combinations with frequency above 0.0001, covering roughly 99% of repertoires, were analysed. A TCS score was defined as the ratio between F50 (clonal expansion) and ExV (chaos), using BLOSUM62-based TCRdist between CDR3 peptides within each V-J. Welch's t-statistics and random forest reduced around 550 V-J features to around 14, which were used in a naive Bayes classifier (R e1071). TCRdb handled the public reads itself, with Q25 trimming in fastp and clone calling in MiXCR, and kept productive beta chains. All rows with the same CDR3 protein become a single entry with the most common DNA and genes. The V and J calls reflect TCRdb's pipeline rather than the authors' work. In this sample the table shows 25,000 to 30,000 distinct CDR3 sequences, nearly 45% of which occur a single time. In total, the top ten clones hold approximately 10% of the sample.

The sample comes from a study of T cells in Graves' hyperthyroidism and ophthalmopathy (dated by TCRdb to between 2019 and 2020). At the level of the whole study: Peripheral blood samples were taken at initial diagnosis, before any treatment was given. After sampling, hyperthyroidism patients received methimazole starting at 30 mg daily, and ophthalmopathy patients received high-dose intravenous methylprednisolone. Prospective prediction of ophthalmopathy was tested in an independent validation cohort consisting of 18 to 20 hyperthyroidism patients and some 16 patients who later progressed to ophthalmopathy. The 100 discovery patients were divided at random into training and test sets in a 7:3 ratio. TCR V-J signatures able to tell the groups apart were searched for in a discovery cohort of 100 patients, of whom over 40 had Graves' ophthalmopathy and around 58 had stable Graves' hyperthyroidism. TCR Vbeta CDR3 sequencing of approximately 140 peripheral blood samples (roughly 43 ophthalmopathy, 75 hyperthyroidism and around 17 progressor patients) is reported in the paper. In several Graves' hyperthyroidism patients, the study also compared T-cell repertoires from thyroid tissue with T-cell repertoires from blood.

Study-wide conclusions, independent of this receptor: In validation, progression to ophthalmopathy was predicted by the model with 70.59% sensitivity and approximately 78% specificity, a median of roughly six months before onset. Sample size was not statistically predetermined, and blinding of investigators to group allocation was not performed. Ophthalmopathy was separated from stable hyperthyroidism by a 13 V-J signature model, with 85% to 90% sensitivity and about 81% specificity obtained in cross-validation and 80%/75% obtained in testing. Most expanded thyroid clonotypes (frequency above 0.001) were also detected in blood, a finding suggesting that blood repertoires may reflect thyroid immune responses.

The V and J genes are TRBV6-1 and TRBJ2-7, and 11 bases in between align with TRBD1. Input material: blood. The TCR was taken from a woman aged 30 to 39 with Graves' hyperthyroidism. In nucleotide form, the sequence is TGTGCCAGCAGTGCGCGGACAGGGGGCGGGTACGAGCAGTACTTC. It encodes CASSARTGGGYEQYF.